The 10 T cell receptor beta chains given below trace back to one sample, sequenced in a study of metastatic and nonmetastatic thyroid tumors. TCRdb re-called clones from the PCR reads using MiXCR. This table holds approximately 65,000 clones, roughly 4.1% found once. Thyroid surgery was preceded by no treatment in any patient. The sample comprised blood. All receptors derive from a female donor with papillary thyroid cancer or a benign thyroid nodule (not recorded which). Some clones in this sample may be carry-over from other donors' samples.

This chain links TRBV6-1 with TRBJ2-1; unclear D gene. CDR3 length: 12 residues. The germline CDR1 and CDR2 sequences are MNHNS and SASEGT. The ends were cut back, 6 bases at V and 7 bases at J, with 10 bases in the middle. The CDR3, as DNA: TGTGCCAGCAGCCCCGGTGAGAATGAGCAGTTCTTC. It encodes CASSPGENEQFF.

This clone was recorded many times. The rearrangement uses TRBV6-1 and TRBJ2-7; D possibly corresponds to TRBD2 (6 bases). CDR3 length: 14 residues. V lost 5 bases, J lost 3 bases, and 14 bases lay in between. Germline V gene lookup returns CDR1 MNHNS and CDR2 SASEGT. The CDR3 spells CASSTGLPLYEQYF. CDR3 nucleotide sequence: TGTGCCAGCAGTACGGGACTCCCCCTCTACGAGCAGTACTTC.

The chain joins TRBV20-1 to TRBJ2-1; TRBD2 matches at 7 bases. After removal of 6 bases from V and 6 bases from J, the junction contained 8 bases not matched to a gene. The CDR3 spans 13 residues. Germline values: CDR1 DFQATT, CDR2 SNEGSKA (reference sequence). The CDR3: CSAPRTRSNEQFF. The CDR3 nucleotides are TGCAGTGCACCGAGGACTAGATCCAATGAGCAGTTCTTC.

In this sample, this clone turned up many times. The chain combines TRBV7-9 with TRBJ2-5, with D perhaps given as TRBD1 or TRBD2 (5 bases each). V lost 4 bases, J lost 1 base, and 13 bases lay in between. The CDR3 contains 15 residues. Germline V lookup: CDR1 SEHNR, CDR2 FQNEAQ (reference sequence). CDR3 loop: CASSSEGLFQETQYF. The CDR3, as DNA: TGTGCCAGCAGCTCTGAGGGGCTATTCCAAGAGACCCAGTACTTC. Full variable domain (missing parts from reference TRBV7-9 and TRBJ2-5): DTGVSQNPRHKITKRGQNVTFRCDPISEHNRLYWYRQTLGQGPEFLTYFQNEAQLEKSRLLSDRFSAERPKGSFSTLEIQRTEQGDSAMYLCASSSEGLFQETQYFGPGTRLLVL.

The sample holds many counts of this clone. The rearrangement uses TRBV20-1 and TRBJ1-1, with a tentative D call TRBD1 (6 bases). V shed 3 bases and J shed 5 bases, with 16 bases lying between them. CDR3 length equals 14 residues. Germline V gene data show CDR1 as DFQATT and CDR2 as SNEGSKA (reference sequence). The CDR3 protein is CSASRGAGFTEAFF. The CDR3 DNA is TGCAGTGCTAGTCGGGGGGCAGGGTTTACTGAAGCTTTCTTT.

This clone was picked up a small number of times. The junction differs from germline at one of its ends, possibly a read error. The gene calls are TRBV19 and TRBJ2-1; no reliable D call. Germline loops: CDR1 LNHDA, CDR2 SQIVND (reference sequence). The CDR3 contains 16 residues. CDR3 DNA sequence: TGTGCCAGTAGTATAATAGCAGGAGCCCCCTACAATGAGCAGCTCTTC. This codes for CASSIIAGAPYNEQLF.

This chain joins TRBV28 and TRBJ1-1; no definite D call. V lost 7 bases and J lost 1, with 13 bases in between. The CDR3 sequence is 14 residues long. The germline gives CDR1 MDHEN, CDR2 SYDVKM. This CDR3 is CASKGHTSNTEAFF. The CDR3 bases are TGTGCCAGCAAAGGTCACACTTCGAACACTGAAGCTTTCTTT. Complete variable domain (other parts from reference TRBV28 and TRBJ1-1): DVKVTQSSRYLVKRTGEKVFLECVQDMDHENMFWYRQDPGLGLRLIYFSYDVKMKEKGDIPEGYSVSREKKERFSLILESASTNQTSMYLCASKGHTSNTEAFFGQGTRLTVV.

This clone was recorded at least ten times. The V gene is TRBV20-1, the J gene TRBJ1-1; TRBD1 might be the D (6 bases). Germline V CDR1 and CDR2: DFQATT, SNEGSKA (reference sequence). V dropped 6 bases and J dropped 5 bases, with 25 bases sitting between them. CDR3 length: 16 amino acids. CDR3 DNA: TGCAGTGCCATGAACAGGGACCTCCAGGTCCGTACTGAAGCTTTCTTT. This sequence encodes CSAMNRDLQVRTEAFF.

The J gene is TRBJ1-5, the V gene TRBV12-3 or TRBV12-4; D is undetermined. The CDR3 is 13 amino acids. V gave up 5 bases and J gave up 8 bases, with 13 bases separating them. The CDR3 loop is CASSRLTFEPQHF. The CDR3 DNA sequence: TGTGCCAGCAGTAGATTGACATTTGAGCCCCAGCATTTT.

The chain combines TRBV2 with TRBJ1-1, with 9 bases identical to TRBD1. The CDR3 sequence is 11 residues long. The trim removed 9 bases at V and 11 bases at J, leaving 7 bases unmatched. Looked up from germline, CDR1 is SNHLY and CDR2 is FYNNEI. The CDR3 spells CARGTGSRAFF. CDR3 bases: TGTGCCAGGGGGACAGGGAGTCGGGCTTTCTTT.